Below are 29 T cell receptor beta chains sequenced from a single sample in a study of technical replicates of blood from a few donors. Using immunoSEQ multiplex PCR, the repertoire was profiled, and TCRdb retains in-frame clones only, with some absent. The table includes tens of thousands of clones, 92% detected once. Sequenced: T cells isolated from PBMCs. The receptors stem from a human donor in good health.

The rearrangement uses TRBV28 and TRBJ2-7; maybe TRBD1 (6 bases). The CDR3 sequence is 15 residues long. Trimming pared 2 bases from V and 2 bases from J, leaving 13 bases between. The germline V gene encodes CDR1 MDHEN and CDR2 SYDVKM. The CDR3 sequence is CASSLPGRQAYEQYF. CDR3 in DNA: TGTGCCAGCAGTTTACCAGGTCGACAGGCCTACGAGCAGTACTTC.

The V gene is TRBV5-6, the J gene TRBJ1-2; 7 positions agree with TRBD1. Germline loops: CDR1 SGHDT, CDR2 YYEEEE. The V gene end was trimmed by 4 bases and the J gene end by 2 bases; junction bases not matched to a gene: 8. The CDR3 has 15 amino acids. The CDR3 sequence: CASSREGAANYGYTF. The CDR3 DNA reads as TGTGCCAGCAGCCGCGAGGGGGCAGCCAACTATGGCTACACCTTC.

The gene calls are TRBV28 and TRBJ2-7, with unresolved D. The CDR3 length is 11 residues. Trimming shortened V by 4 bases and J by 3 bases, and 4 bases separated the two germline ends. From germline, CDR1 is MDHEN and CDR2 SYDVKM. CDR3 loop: CASSSGYEQYF. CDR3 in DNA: TGTGCCAGCAGTTCCGGCTACGAGCAGTACTTC.

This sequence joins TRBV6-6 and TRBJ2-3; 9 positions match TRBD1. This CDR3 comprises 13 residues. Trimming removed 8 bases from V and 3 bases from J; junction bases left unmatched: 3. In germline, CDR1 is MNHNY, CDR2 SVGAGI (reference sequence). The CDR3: CASAGQGTDTQYF. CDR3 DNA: TGTGCCAGCGCCGGACAGGGGACAGATACGCAGTATTTT.

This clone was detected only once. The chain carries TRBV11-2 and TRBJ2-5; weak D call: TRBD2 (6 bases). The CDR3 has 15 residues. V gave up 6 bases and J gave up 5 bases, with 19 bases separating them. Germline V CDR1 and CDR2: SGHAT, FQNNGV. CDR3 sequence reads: CASRVADWPRETQYF. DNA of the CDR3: TGTGCCAGCAGGGTAGCGGACTGGCCTCGGGAGACCCAGTACTTC.

The DNA for the CDR3 is TGTGCCAGCAAACGGGATAGCAATCAGCCCCAGCATTTT. It encodes CASKRDSNQPQHF. The chain recombines TRBV2 with TRBJ1-5; no definite D call. The V end lost 7 bases, the J end lost 0 bases, and 7 bases lay between the germline ends. The CDR3 has 13 residues. Germline CDR1 and CDR2: SNHLY and FYNNEI.

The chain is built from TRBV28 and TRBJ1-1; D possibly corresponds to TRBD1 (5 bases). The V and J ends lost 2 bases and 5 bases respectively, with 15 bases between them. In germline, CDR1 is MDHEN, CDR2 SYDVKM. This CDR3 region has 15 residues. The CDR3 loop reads CASSLPPRVVTEAFF. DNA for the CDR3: TGTGCCAGCAGTTTACCCCCCAGGGTGGTGACTGAAGCTTTCTTT.

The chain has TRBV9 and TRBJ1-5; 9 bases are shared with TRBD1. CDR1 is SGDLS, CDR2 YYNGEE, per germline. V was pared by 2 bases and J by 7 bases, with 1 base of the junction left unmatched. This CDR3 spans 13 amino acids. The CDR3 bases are TGTGCCAGCAGCGTCGGACAGGGGCAGCCCCAGCATTTT. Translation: CASSVGQGQPQHF.

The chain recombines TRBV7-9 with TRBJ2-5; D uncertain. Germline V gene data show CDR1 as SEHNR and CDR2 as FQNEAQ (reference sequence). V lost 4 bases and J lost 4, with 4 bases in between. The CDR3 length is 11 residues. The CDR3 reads CASSSIETQYF. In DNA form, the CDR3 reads TGTGCCAGCAGCTCCATAGAGACCCAGTACTTC. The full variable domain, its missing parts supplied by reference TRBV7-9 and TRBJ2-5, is DTGVSQNPRHKITKRGQNVTFRCDPISEHNRLYWYRQTLGQGPEFLTYFQNEAQLEKSRLLSDRFSAERPKGSFSTLEIQRTEQGDSAMYLCASSSIETQYFGPGTRLLVL.

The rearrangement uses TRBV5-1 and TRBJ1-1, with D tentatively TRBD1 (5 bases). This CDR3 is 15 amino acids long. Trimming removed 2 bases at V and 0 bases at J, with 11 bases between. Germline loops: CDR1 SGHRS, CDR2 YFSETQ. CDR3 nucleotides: TGCGCCAGCAGCTTAGGGGCCGGAATGAACACTGAAGCTTTCTTT. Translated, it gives CASSLGAGMNTEAFF.

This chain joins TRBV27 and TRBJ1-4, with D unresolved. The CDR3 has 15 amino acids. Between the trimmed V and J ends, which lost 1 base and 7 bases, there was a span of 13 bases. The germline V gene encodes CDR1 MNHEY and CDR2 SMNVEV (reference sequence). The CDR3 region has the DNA TGTGCCAGCAGTTTATGGCTGGGAGTCGGTGAAAAACTGTTTTTT. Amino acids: CASSLWLGVGEKLFF.

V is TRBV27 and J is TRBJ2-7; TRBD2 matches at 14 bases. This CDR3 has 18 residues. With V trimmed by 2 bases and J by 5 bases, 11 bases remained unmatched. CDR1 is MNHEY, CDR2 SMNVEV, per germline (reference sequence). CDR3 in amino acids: CASSLLRLAGGTTHEQYF. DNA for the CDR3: TGTGCCAGCAGTTTACTGCGACTAGCGGGAGGGACTACCCACGAGCAGTACTTC.

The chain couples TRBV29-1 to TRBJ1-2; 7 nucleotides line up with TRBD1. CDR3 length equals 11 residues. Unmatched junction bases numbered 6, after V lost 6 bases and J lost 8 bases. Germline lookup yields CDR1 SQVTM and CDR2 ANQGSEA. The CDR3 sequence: CSVEDRHGYTF. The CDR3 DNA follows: TGCAGCGTGGAGGACAGGCACGGCTACACCTTC.

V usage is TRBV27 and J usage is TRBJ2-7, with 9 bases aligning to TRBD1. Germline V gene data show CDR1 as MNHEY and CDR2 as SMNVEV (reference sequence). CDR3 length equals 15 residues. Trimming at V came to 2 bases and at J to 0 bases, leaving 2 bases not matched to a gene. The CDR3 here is CASSLTGQGSYEQYF. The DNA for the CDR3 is TGTGCCAGCAGTTTAACGGGACAGGGCTCCTACGAGCAGTACTTC.

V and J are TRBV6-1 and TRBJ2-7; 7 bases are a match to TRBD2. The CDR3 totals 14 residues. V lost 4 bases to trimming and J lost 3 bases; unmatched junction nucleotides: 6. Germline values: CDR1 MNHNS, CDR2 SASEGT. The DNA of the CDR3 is TGTGCCAGCAGTGTTGTGGGGGGGTTCTACGAGCAGTACTTC. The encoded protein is CASSVVGGFYEQYF.

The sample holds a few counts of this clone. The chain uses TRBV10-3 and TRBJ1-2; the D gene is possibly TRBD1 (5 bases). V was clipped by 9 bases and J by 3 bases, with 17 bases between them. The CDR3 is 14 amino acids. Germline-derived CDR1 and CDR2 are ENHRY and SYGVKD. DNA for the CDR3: TGTGCCATAACCCAGACAGCACGGGACTATGGCTACACCTTC. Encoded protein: CAITQTARDYGYTF.

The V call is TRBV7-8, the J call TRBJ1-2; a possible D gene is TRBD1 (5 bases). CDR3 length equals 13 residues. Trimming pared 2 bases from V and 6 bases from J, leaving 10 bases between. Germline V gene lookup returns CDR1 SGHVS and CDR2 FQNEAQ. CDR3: CASSLSRRDGYTF. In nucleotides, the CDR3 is TGTGCCAGCAGCTTATCTCGCAGGGATGGCTACACCTTC.

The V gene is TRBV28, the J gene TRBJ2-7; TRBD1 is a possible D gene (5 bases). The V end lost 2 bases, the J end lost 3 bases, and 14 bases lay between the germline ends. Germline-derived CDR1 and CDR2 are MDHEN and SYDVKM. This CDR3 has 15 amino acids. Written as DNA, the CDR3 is TGTGCCAGCAGTTTAAAGAAGCAGGGTGACTACGAGCAGTACTTC. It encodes CASSLKKQGDYEQYF.

The CDR3 sequence is CASSTLATSGRANYNEQFF. The DNA for the CDR3 is TGTGCCAGCAGCACCCTAGCGACTAGCGGGAGGGCAAACTACAATGAGCAGTTCTTC. The rearrangement links TRBV7-9 to TRBJ2-1, with 14 bases that match TRBD2. In germline, CDR1 is SEHNR, CDR2 FQNEAQ (reference sequence). The ends lost 5 bases at V and 3 bases at J; junction bases unmatched: 12. This CDR3 has 19 amino acids.

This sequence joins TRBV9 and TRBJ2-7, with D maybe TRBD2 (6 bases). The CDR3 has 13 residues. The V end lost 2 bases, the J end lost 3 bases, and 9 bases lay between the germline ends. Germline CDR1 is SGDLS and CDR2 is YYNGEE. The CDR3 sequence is CASSVQGGYEQYF. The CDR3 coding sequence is TGTGCCAGCAGCGTCCAGGGAGGCTACGAGCAGTACTTC.

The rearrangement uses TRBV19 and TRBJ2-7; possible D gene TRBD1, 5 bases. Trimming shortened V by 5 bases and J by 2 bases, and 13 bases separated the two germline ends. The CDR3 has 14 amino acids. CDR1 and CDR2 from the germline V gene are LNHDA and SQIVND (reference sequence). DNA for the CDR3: TGTGCCAGTAGTCATTCAGACAGTACCTACGAGCAGTACTTC. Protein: CASSHSDSTYEQYF. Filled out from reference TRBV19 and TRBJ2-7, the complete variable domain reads DGGITQSPKYLFRKEGQNVTLSCEQNLNHDAMYWYRQDPGQGLRLIYYSQIVNDFQKGDIAEGYSVSREKKESFPLTVTSAQKNPTAFYLCASSHSDSTYEQYFGPGTRLTVT.

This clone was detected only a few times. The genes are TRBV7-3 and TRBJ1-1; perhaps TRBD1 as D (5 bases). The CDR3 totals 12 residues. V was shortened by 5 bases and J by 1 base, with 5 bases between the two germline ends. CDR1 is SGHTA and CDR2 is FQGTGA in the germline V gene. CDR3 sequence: CASSDRNTEAFF. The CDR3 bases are TGTGCCAGCAGCGACAGGAACACTGAAGCTTTCTTT.

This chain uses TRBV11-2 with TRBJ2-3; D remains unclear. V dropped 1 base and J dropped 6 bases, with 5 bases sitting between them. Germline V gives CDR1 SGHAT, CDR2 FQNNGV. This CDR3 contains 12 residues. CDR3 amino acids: CASSLARDTQYF. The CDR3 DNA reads TGTGCCAGCAGCTTAGCCCGTGATACGCAGTATTTT.

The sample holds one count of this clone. CDR3 amino acids: CASSIGQEGYTF. DNA for the CDR3: TGTGCCAGTAGTATTGGACAGGAGGGCTACACCTTC. The chain recombines TRBV19 with TRBJ1-2, with TRBD1 matching 7 bases. The V gene end was trimmed by 3 bases and the J gene end by 8 bases; junction bases not matched to a gene: 3. CDR1 LNHDA and CDR2 SQIVND come from the germline V gene (reference sequence). This CDR3 has 12 amino acids.

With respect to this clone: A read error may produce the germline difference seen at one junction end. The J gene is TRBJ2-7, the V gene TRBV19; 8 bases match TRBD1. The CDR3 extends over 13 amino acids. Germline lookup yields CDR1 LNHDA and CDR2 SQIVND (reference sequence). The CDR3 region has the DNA TGTGCCAGTGGACAGGGCCCATCCTCCGAGCAGTACTTC. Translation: CASGQGPSSEQYF.

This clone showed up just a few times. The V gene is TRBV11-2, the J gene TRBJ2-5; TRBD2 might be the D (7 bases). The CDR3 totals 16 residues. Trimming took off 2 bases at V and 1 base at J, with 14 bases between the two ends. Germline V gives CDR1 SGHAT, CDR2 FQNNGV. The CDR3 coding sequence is TGTGCCAGCAGCTTATCGTTGGGGGGGGCCCAAGAGACCCAGTACTTC. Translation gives CASSLSLGGAQETQYF.

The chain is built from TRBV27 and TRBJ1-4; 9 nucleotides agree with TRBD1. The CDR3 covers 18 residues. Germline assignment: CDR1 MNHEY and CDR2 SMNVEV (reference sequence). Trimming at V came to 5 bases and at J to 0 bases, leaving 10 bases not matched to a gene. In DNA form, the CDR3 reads TGTGCCAGCAGTATCATAGGACAGGGGTCTGCAACTAATGAAAAACTGTTTTTT. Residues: CASSIIGQGSATNEKLFF.

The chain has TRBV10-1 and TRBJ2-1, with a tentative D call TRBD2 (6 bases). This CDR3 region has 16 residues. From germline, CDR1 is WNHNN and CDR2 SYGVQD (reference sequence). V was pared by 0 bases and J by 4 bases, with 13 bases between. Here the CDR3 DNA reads TGCGCCAGCAGTGAGTCGGCAGGGAGGAGGTACAATGAGCAGTTCTTC. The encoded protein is CASSESAGRRYNEQFF.

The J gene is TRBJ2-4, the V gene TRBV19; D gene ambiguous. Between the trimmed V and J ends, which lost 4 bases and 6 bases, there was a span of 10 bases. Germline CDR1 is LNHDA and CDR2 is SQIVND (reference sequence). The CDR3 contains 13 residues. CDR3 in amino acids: CASSTPTVNIQYF. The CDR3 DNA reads TGTGCCAGTAGTACCCCTACAGTAAACATTCAGTACTTC.